The 3 T cell receptor beta chains below were found in one sample sequenced in a study of blood T cell repertoires in COVID-19. Clones were sequenced by immunoSEQ multiplex PCR, and TCRdb holds only the in-frame ones, with some missing. Found here are about 220,000 clones, roughly 88% of them singletons; the top ten hold under 15%. The sample consisted of PBMCs or T cells enriched from blood (not recorded which). These receptors were taken from a woman aged 45 to 65 with acute COVID-19.

In nucleotides, the CDR3 is TGCGCCAGCAGCTCGGAAGGGGGAGACTATGGCTACACCTTC. Translation gives CASSSEGGDYGYTF. The V call is TRBV5-1, the J call TRBJ1-2; a weak D match, TRBD1 (6 bases). In germline, CDR1 is SGHRS, CDR2 YFSETQ. The CDR3 totals 14 residues. V shed 3 bases and J shed 3 bases, with 12 bases lying between them.

V usage is TRBV14 and J usage is TRBJ1-4; TRBD1 agrees at 7 bases. The J segment lost 7 bases and the V segment lost 2 bases, leaving 10 bases of the junction unmatched. CDR1 is SGHDN and CDR2 is FVKESK in the germline V gene. The CDR3 covers 16 residues. The CDR3 reads CASSQLYGGDSEKLFF. DNA of the CDR3: TGTGCCAGCAGCCAACTCTACGGAGGGGACAGTGAAAAACTGTTTTTT.

Only one count was recorded for this clone. The chain has TRBV19 and TRBJ1-1; the D is unclear. The CDR3 totals 13 residues. Germline CDR1 LNHDA, CDR2 SQIVND (reference sequence). V lost 3 bases, J lost 5 bases, and 10 bases lay in between. DNA of the CDR3: TGTGCCAGTAGTATCGGAGTCCGGACTGAAGCTTTCTTT. This sequence encodes CASSIGVRTEAFF. Using reference TRBV19 and TRBJ1-1 for the parts outside the CDR3, the full variable domain is DGGITQSPKYLFRKEGQNVTLSCEQNLNHDAMYWYRQDPGQGLRLIYYSQIVNDFQKGDIAEGYSVSREKKESFPLTVTSAQKNPTAFYLCASSIGVRTEAFFGQGTRLTVV.